The rows below give T cell receptor beta chains drawn from one sample of a study of cytomegalovirus exposure and HLA in healthy donors. The method was immunoSEQ multiplex PCR; TCRdb's version includes in-frame clones alone and lacks a portion of them. In the table there are 150,000 to 200,000 clones, roughly 84% of which are singletons. Sequenced input: PBMCs. These receptors all stem from a man aged 18 to 30 in good health and CMV-seropositive. CDR3s include the opening cysteine and the closing phenylalanine or tryptophan.

J: TRBJ2-2; V: TRBV4-1; CDR3: CASSQERGGPGELFF
J: TRBJ2-7; V: TRBV2; CDR3: CASRTGGSAEQYF
J: TRBJ1-5; V: TRBV19; CDR3: CASSISVGNQPQHF
J: TRBJ2-7; V: TRBV21-1; CDR3: CARRGGDSSSYEQYF
J: TRBJ2-1; V: TRBV7-9; CDR3: CASSPRTSGGYNEQFF
J: TRBJ1-6; V: TRBV19; CDR3: CASSTQAGGVNSPLHF
J: TRBJ2-5; V: TRBV6-5; CDR3: CASSRDSQETQYF
J: TRBJ1-6; V: TRBV7-9; CDR3: CASSPGFGNSPLHF
J: TRBJ1-2; V: TRBV9; CDR3: CASSVVSGNYGYTF
J: TRBJ1-6; V: TRBV5-1; CDR3: CASSLAEGWSNSPLHF
J: TRBJ1-4; V: TRBV5-1; CDR3: CASSLGTGREKLFF
J: TRBJ2-5; V: TRBV5-8; CDR3: CASSRLGAKETQYF
J: TRBJ2-5; V: TRBV6-6; CDR3: CASSYGGPGETQYF
J: TRBJ1-4; V: TRBV19; CDR3: CASSQHPRATNEKLFF
J: TRBJ2-1; V: TRBV19; CDR3: CASSSRGAGAQISYNEQFF
J: TRBJ2-7; V: TRBV5-1; CDR3: CASSSTGGDYEQYF
J: TRBJ1-5; V: TRBV6-5; CDR3: CASSSRQGAQPQHF
J: TRBJ1-1; V: TRBV7-2; CDR3: CASSLVLGQRNTEAFF
J: TRBJ1-5; V: TRBV10-3; CDR3: CAIREGLEPQHF
J: TRBJ2-7; V: TRBV6-6; CDR3: CASSYLGQGAGEQYF
J: TRBJ2-2; V: TRBV5-4; CDR3: CASSLDNPGELFF
J: TRBJ1-1; V: TRBV6-1; CDR3: CASSSHNQGVVFF
J: TRBJ2-2; V: TRBV2; CDR3: CASIRDTATGELFF
J: NA; V: TRBV5-4; CDR3: CASSMKGTGNPYEQYF
J: TRBJ2-5; V: TRBV7-6; CDR3: CASSLTGGPETQYF
J: TRBJ2-7; V: TRBV6-5; CDR3: CASSRDTTYEQYF
J: TRBJ2-2; V: TRBV12-5; CDR3: CASGTASGGRGGELFF
J: TRBJ2-1; V: TRBV9; CDR3: CASSVAGESSYNEQFF
J: TRBJ1-2; V: TRBV11-2; CDR3: CASSLDQGGDYGYTF
J: TRBJ2-4; V: TRBV5-1; CDR3: CASSLESAGKDIQYF
J: TRBJ1-2; V: TRBV6-5; CDR3: CASREQGVHGYTF
J: TRBJ1-2; V: TRBV5-1; CDR3: CASSPGQVGNYGYTF
J: TRBJ1-1; V: TRBV9; CDR3: CASSVSSGETEAFF
J: TRBJ2-4; V: TRBV20-1; CDR3: CSAIWQNIQYF
J: TRBJ1-2; V: TRBV30; CDR3: CAWSAEGTGGYTF
J: TRBJ1-3; V: TRBV7-9; CDR3: CASSLGDRSKRNTIYF
J: TRBJ2-3; V: TRBV10-3; CDR3: CAISESKLGLAGSDTQYF
J: TRBJ2-4; V: TRBV7-3; CDR3: CASSSRGGTGGSQYF
J: TRBJ2-2; V: TRBV5-1; CDR3: CASSFETGRSGELFF
J: TRBJ1-2; V: TRBV4-1; CDR3: CASSQDLFRRGQGGYTF
J: TRBJ1-1; V: TRBV19; CDR3: CASTDRENTEAFF
J: TRBJ2-6; V: TRBV7-2; CDR3: CASSLRGQGSGANGLTF
J: TRBJ1-1; V: TRBV7-6; CDR3: CASSPGQGTEAFF
J: TRBJ1-3; V: TRBV27; CDR3: CASSLAKKRAGNTIYF
J: TRBJ2-7; V: TRBV19; CDR3: CASRRVTGGTSEQYF
J: TRBJ1-1; V: TRBV10-3; CDR3: CAISVLGAGTEAFF
J: TRBJ2-2; V: TRBV18; CDR3: CASSPGLAGLTGELFF
J: TRBJ1-1; V: TRBV2; CDR3: CASSRTVNTEAFF
J: TRBJ2-1; V: TRBV4-1; CDR3: CASSQTRGRGGENEQFF
J: TRBJ1-2; V: TRBV6-1; CDR3: CASSEARTFYGYTF
J: TRBJ2-3; V: TRBV5-6; CDR3: CASSSSRGLRVPDTQYF
J: TRBJ1-3; V: TRBV6-6; CDR3: CASCRGQSAGNTIYF
J: TRBJ1-1; V: TRBV6-5; CDR3: CASTQGQGTEAFF